This TCR beta chain was obtained from a study of beta chain features in type 1 diabetes. Findings of the study overall: Healthy donors had naive, central memory and Treg TCRB repertoires that appeared less similar than those seen among patients.

Expressed TCRB transcripts were sequenced, since all the RNA that had been isolated was reverse transcribed. About 3.57 million reads per sample were averaged for naive, central memory and regulatory samples. Sequencing used immunoSEQ multiplex PCR; TCRdb keeps in-frame clones, though not all of them. The table records about 140,000 clones, 9.5% to 10% of them present only once. As regards this clone: Its antigen remains unidentified.

The CDR3 has 14 residues. Trimming left V 6 bases short and J 8 bases short, with 14 bases between. Germline V gives CDR1 MNHEY, CDR2 SVGAGI. The receptor was derived from a woman between 40 and 50 years old in good health. The chain couples TRBV6-5 to TRBJ1-6; possible D gene TRBD1, 6 bases. The sample consisted of central memory CD4+ T cells from blood. Written as DNA, the CDR3 is TGTGCCAGCAGCAGGACAGCCCGATATTCACCCCTCCACTTT. Its protein product is CASSRTARYSPLHF.